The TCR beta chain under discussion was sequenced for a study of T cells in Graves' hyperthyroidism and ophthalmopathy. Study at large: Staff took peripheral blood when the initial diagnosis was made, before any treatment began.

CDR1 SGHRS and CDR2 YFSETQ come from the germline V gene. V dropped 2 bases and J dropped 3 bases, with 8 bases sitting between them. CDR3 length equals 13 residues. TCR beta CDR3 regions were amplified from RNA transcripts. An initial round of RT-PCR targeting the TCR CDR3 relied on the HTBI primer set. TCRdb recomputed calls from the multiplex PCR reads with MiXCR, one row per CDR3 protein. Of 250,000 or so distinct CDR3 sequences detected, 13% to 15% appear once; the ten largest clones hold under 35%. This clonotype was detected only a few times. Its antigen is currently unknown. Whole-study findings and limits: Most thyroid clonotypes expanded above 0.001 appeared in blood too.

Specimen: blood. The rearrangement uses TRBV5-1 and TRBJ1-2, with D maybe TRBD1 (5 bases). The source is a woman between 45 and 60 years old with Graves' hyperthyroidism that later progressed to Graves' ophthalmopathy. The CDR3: CASSFGGDYGYTF. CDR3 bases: TGCGCCAGCAGCTTCGGGGGAGACTATGGCTACACCTTC.